This T cell receptor (beta chain) emerged from a study of cytomegalovirus exposure and HLA in healthy donors. Study-level findings and limits: Reported results showed that the classifier diagnosed cytomegalovirus status with high specificity and sensitivity. Most TCR sequences were seen very rarely across donors, but some public TCRs occurred in many. A few CMV-associated chains were confirmed in vitro to be specific for CMV antigens.

As for this clone: Its antigen is unidentified.

This table comes from immunoSEQ multiplex PCR, and its TCRdb copy is limited to in-frame clones, with some not included. The sample includes roughly 140,000 clones, around nine tenths of them seen just once. Germline V gives CDR1 KGHSH, CDR2 LQKENI. This CDR3 contains 13 residues. V was clipped by 2 bases and J by 8 bases, with 10 bases between them. The receptor was derived from a man younger than 35 in good health and CMV-seropositive. Material for sequencing was PBMCs. The chain joins TRBV18 to TRBJ2-1, with D tentatively TRBD1 (6 bases). CDR3: CASSPTQGYEQFF. The CDR3 DNA reads as TGTGCCAGCTCACCAACACAGGGATATGAGCAGTTCTTC. The whole variable domain, remainder taken from reference TRBV18 and TRBJ2-1, is NAGVMQNPRHLVRRRGQEARLRCSPMKGHSHVYWYRQLPEEGLKFMVYLQKENIIDESGMPKERFSAEFPKEGPSILRIQQVVRGDSAAYFCASSPTQGYEQFFGPGTRLTVL.